These T cell receptor beta chains were read from a single sample in a study of blood T cell repertoires in COVID-19. Libraries were prepared by immunoSEQ multiplex PCR; TCRdb keeps only in-frame clonotypes and omits some of them. Of tens of thousands of clones detected, 80% to 90% appear once; the ten largest clones hold 1.6%. Sequenced material: peripheral blood. These receptors were collected from a man between 60 and 75 years old with acute or convalescent COVID-19. Both conserved end residues are trimmed from each CDR3.

J gene,V gene,CDR3 protein
TRBJ1-1,TRBV2,ASSLGQVNTEAF
TRBJ1-4,TRBV7-6,ASSLKEGEKLF
TRBJ2-5,TRBV28,ASSLSRRGQETQY
TRBJ2-3,TRBV5-1,ASSLKLSTDTQY
TRBJ2-1,TRBV30,AWSLKGQGKMFEQF
TRBJ1-3,TRBV5-6,ASSSRGTGVPTIY
TRBJ1-6,TRBV27,ASSSSGGSPLH
TRBJ2-1,TRBV5-1,ASSMLTGINEQF
TRBJ1-5,TRBV5-1,ASSLGQNQPQH
TRBJ1-2,TRBV30,AWKSDRPLNYGYT
TRBJ2-7,TRBV24-1,ATSEPRFLYEQY
TRBJ2-1,TRBV19,ASSIWAGGDGEQF
TRBJ1-5,TRBV5-1,ASSLEGVGPQH
TRBJ1-1,TRBV25-1,ASSDRTGNTEAF
TRBJ1-5,TRBV2,ASSERASLGYSNQPQH
TRBJ2-7,TRBV5-1,ASSLTGYEQY
TRBJ1-2,TRBV24-1,ATSDTSSGYGYT
TRBJ2-3,TRBV4-1,ASSQDRPVTDTQY
TRBJ1-2,TRBV5-1,ASSPGQGPNYGYT
TRBJ1-5,TRBV6-5,ASRQTNQPQH
TRBJ1-2,TRBV6-5,ASTKRGGDGYT
TRBJ2-4,TRBV2,ASSVGRVHHLAKNIQY
TRBJ2-5,TRBV3-1/TRBV3-2,ASSRNRGVETQY
TRBJ1-1,TRBV14,ASSRGGWNTEAF
TRBJ1-1,TRBV11-2,ASSLGQTVQNTEAF
TRBJ2-2,TRBV25-1,ASGPLAGVPNTGELF
TRBJ2-6,TRBV2,ASSDGGAGANVLT
TRBJ1-5,TRBV27,ASSSLGQGGNQPQH
TRBJ1-6,TRBV2,ASRPGSSYNSPLH
TRBJ2-2,TRBV4-2,ASSHKGQRGSVTGELF
TRBJ1-3,TRBV15,ATSRDTGAGNTIY
TRBJ2-7,TRBV5-1,ASSLDGRGPYEQY
TRBJ1-4,TRBV5-1,ASRKRAGAPLTNEKLF
TRBJ1-6,TRBV28,ASLGQGAILNSPLH
TRBJ2-4,TRBV6-1,ASSEGGTGGHLGAKNIQY
TRBJ1-6,TRBV30,AWKPGVYLNSLPGINNSPLH
TRBJ2-7,TRBV4-1,ASSQTDRVHEQY
TRBJ1-2,TRBV7-2,ASSPRQGRDYGYT
TRBJ2-7,TRBV7-9,ASSLAEQGGEQY
TRBJ2-5,TRBV11-2,ASSPEETQY
TRBJ1-5,TRBV18,ASSPETGSNQPQH
TRBJ1-6,TRBV3-1/TRBV3-2,ASSKEQLDNSPLH
TRBJ1-2,TRBV6-5,ASSPGGTIGYGYT
TRBJ2-3,TRBV5-4,ASSRLSEAQY
TRBJ2-3,TRBV24-1,ATSDSRGMKTDTQY
TRBJ1-2,TRBV18,ASSPSQGFIAGYT
TRBJ1-3,TRBV24-1,ATKAGSGNTIY
TRBJ2-2,TRBV12-3/TRBV12-4,ASRLTNTGELF
TRBJ2-6,TRBV9,ASSVASSGANVLT
TRBJ2-2,TRBV10-3,AISSGGLGTGELF
TRBJ2-2,TRBV7-3,ASSFKISGELF
TRBJ1-6,TRBV18,ASSPTAIWENSPLH
TRBJ1-3,TRBV30,AWNFSPTGLKGNTIY
TRBJ2-7,TRBV30,AWSVSQGGEQY
TRBJ1-5,TRBV24-1,ATSDRQGNDQPQH
TRBJ1-6,TRBV11-2,ASSLELGGMYSPLH
TRBJ2-1,TRBV5-1,ASSFTGGPTNEQF